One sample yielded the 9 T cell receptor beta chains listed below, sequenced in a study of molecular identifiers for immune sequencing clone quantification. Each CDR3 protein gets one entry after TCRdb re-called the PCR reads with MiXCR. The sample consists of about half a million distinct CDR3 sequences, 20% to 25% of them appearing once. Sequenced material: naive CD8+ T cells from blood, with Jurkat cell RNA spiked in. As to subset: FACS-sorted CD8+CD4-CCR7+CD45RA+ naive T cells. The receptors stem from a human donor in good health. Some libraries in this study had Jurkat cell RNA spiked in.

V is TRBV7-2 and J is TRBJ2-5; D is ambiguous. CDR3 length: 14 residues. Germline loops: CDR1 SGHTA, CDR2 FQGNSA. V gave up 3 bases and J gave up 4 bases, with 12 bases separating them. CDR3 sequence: CASSFSRESETQYF. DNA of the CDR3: TGTGCCAGCAGCTTTAGTAGGGAATCAGAGACCCAGTACTTC.

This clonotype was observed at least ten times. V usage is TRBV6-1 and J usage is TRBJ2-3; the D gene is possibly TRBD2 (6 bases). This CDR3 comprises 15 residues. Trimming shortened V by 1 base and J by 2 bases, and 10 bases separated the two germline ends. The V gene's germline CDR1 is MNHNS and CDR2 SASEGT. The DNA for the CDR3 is TGTGCCAGCAGTGAAGGCGGGGACTTCACAGATACGCAGTATTTT. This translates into CASSEGGDFTDTQYF.

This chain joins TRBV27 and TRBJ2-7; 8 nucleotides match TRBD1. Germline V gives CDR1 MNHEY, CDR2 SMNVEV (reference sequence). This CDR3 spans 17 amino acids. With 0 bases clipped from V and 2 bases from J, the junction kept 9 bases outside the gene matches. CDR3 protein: CASSLSAGQGVTYEQYF. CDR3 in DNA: TGTGCCAGCAGTTTATCGGCAGGACAGGGAGTCACCTACGAGCAGTACTTC.

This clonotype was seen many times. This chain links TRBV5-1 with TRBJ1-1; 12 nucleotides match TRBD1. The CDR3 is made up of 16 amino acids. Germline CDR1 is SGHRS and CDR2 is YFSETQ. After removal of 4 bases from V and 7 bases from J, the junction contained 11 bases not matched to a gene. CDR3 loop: CASSLGQGAEGLEAFF. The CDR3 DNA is TGCGCCAGCAGCCTGGGACAGGGGGCGGAGGGACTTGAAGCTTTCTTT.

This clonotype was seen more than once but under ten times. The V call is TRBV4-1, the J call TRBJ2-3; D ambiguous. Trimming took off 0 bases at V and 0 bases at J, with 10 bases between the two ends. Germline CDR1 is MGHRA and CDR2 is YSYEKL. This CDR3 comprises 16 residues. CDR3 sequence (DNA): TGCGCCAGCAGCCAAGATTCCCCTTTCAGCACAGATACGCAGTATTTT. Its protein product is CASSQDSPFSTDTQYF.

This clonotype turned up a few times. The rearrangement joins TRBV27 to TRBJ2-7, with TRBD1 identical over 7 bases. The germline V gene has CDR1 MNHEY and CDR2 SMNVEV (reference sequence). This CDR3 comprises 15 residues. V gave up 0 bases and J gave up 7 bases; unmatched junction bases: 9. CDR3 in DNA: TGTGCCAGCAGTTTATCGAGTGCAGGGGGATGGGAGCAGTACTTC. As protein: CASSLSSAGGWEQYF.

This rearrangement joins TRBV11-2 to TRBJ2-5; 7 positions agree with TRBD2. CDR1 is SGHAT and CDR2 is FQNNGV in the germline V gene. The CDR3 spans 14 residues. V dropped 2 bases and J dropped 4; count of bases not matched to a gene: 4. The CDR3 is CASSLYRGVETQYF. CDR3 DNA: TGTGCCAGCAGCTTATACCGGGGGGTAGAGACCCAGTACTTC.

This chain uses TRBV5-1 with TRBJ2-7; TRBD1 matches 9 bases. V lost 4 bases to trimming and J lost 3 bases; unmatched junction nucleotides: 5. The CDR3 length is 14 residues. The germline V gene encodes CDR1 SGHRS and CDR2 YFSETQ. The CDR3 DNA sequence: TGCGCCAGCAGCACCGGGACAGGGAACTACGAGCAGTACTTC. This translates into CASSTGTGNYEQYF.

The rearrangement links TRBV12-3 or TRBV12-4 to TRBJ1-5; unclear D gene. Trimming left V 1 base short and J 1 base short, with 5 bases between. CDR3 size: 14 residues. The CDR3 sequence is CASSLVLSNQPQHF. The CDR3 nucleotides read TGTGCCAGCAGTTTAGTTCTGAGCAATCAGCCCCAGCATTTT.